The source of this T cell receptor (beta chain) is a study of T-cell reconstitution after alpha-beta-depleted transplantation in children. The CDR3 loop spans 12 amino acids. The V end was cut by 8 bases, the J end by 3 bases, with 11 bases between. Per germline, CDR1 GTSNPN and CDR2 SVGIG (reference sequence). Unique molecular identifiers featured in how the TCRbeta library was prepared. One entry per CDR3 protein results from TCRdb running MiXCR on the PCR reads. Here the sample spans more than 150,000 distinct CDR3 sequences, 13% to 15% being singletons. The starting material was PBMCs from the stem cell graft donor, obtained from the stem cell graft. The rearrangement joins TRBV30 to TRBJ2-1; the D gene could be TRBD1 or TRBD2 (5 bases each). This TCR came from a human donor who donated a stem cell graft to a child with acute lymphoblastic leukemia. CDR3 protein: CAVGTDYNEQFF. The CDR3, as DNA: TGTGCCGTTGGGACGGACTACAATGAGCAGTTCTTC.